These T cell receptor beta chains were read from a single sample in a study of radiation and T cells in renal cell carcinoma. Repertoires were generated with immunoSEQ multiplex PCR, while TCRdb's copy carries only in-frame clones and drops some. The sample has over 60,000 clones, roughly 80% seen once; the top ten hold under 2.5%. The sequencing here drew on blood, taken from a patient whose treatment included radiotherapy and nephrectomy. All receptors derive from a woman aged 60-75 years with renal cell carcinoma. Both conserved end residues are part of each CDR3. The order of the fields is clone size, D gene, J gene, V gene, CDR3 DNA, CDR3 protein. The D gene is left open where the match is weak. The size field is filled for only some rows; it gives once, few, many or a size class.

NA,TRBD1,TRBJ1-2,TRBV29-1,TGCAGCGTTCGCCCCGGGACAGGGTTTCATGGCTACACCTTC,CSVRPGTGFHGYTF
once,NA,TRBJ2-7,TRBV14,TGTGCCAGCAGCCCAGGTGAGGGTTACGAGCAGTACTTC,CASSPGEGYEQYF
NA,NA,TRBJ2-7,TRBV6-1,TGTGCCAGCAGTGGCTACGAGCAGTACTTC,CASSGYEQYF
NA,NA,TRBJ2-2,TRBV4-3,TGCGCCAGCAGCCAAGATGTGTTACAGGGTAACACCGGGGAGCTGTTTTTT,CASSQDVLQGNTGELFF
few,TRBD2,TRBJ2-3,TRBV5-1,TGCGCCAGCAGCTTGGGGCGCGGGGGGGAGACAGATACGCAGTATTTT,CASSLGRGGETDTQYF
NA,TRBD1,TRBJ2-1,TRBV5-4,TGTGCCAGCAGCTCCGGGACAGCCTTATATGAGCAGTTCTTC,CASSSGTALYEQFF
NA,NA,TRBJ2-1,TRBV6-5,TGTGCCAGCAGTTACGGGTGGATCGGGGAGCAGTTCTTC,CASSYGWIGEQFF
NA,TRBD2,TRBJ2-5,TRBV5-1,TGCGCCAGCAGCTTGGGCAGCGGGGGAAACCAAGAGACCCAGTACTTC,CASSLGSGGNQETQYF
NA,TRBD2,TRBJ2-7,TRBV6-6,TGTGCCAGCAGTACCCCTAGCGGGAATCTCTACGAGCAGTACTTC,CASSTPSGNLYEQYF
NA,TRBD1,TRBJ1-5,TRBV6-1,TGTGCCAGCAGTGACCCGGGACAGTATTATCAGCCCCAGCATTTT,CASSDPGQYYQPQHF
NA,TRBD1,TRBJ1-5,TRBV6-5,TGTGCCAGCAGTTACAGACAGGGCTATCAGCCCCAGCATTTT,CASSYRQGYQPQHF
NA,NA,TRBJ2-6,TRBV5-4,TGTGCCAGCAGCCCCTGGACTGGGGCCAACGTCCTGACTTTC,CASSPWTGANVLTF
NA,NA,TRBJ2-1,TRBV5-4,TGTGCCAGCAGCTTGTTAAGGGGCTCCTACAATGAGCAGTTCTTC,CASSLLRGSYNEQFF
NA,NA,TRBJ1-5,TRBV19,TGTGCCAGTAGTATATTCAGTCCTCCAAATCAGCCCCAGCATTTT,CASSIFSPPNQPQHF
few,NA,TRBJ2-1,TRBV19,TGTGCCAGTGGGGACGCATCATGGGATGAGCAGTTCTTC,CASGDASWDEQFF
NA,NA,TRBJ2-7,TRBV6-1,TGTGCCAGCAGCCGGGACCTGTCCTACGAGCAGTACTTC,CASSRDLSYEQYF
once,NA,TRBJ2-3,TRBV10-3,TGTGCCATCAGTGTCGGCCGCACAGATACGCAGTATTTT,CAISVGRTDTQYF
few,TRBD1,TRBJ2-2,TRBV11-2,TGTGCCAGCAGCTTAGTCCTCTGGGGACAGGGTAACACCGGGGAGCTGTTTTTT,CASSLVLWGQGNTGELFF
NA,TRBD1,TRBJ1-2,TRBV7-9,TGTGCCAGCAGCCTCTTCGCTGGACAGGGTATCGGTCAAGGCTACACCTTC,CASSLFAGQGIGQGYTF
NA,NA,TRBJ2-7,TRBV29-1,TGCAGCGTCAGGACCGGGACACCTCCCTACGAGCAGTACTTC,CSVRTGTPPYEQYF
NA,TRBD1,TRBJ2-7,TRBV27,TGTGCCAGCAGGGACAGGGTATCCTACGAGCAGTACTTC,CASRDRVSYEQYF
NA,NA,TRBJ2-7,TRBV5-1,TGCGCCAGCAGCTTTACGGGGAACGCGAACGAGCAGTACTTC,CASSFTGNANEQYF
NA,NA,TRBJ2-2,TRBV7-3,TGTGCCAGCAGCCCAGGGAAAATACAGACTGGGGAGCTGTTTTTT,CASSPGKIQTGELFF
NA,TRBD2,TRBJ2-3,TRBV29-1,TGCAGCGTTGAACGAGGGACTAGCAATACGCAGTATTTT,CSVERGTSNTQYF
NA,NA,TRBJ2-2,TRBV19,TGTGCCTCTAAACGAGGCAGGACATCTATAAACACCGGGGAGCTGTTTTTT,CASKRGRTSINTGELFF
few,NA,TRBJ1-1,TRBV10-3,TGTGCCATCAGCCGGGGGGACCTTCACACTGAAGCTTTCTTT,CAISRGDLHTEAFF
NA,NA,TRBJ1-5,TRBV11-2,TGTGCCAGCAGCTTAGGGCGGGTGCGAGATCAGCCCCAGCATTTT,CASSLGRVRDQPQHF
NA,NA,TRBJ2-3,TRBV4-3,TGCGCCAGCAGCCAAAGCACAGATACGCAGTATTTT,CASSQSTDTQYF
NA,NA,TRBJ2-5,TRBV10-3,TGTGCCATCAGTGAATATGCAGAGACCCAGTACTTC,CAISEYAETQYF
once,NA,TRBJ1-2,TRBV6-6,TGTGCCAGCAGTTACTCGGCCAGCAACTATGGCTACACCTTC,CASSYSASNYGYTF
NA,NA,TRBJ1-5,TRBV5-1,TGCGCCAGCAGCTTGGACGCGGGCCGGGGCAATCAGCCCCAGCATTTT,CASSLDAGRGNQPQHF
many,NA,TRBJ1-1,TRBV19,TGTGCCAGTAGGACCCCTATCCAAGCTTTCTTT,CASRTPIQAFF
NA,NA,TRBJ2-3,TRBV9,TGTGCCAGCAGCGTAGGTTGGGGGGGCACAGATGCGCAGTATTTT,CASSVGWGGTDAQYF
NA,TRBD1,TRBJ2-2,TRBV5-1,TGCGCCAGCAGCCTGGGACAGGGGATGACCGGGGAGCTGTTTTTT,CASSLGQGMTGELFF
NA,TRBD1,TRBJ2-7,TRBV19,TGTGCCAGTAGTATAGCCGGGACAGTCGATTCTTACGAGCAGTACTTC,CASSIAGTVDSYEQYF
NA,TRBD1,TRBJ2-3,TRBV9,TGTGCCAGCAGCCCGGGACAGATCACAGATACGCAGTATTTT,CASSPGQITDTQYF
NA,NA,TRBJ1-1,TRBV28,TGTGCCAGCACTCTGGGGGGGCGGAGGACTGAAGCTTTCTTT,CASTLGGRRTEAFF
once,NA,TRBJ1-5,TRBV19,TGTGCCAGTAGTATGGAGGGGGACTTTAGGGACAATCAGCCCCAGCATTTT,CASSMEGDFRDNQPQHF
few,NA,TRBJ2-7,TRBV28,TGTGCCAGCAGTTCGGGGATAGGGGACGAGCAGTACTTC,CASSSGIGDEQYF
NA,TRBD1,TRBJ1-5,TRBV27,TGTGCCAGCAGCTCCCAGGGGGGTACTTGGCCCCAGCATTTT,CASSSQGGTWPQHF
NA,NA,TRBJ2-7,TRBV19,TGTGCCAGTAGTGTTGGGGCAGGATCCTACGAGCAGTACTTC,CASSVGAGSYEQYF
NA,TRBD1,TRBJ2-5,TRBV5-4,TGTGCCAGCAGCCAGGACAGGGGGCGAGAGACCCAGTACTTC,CASSQDRGRETQYF
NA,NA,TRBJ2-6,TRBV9,TGTGCCAGCAGCGTAGGTGGGGCCAACGTCCTGACTTTC,CASSVGGANVLTF
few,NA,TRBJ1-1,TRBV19,TGTGCCAGTAGGGGAAGGGACGGAGGTTTGAACACTGAAGCTTTCTTT,CASRGRDGGLNTEAFF
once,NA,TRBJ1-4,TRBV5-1,TGCGCCAGCAGCTTGGCCTCTGGCTCTGCAACTAATGAAAAACTGTTTTTT,CASSLASGSATNEKLFF
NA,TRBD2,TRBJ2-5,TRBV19,TGTGCCAGTAGTAATAGACTAGCGGGGGGTTCGGAGACCCAGTACTTC,CASSNRLAGGSETQYF
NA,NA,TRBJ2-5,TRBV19,TGTGCCAGTAGTATTAGTCGGGTCCCAGGGGAGACCCAGTACTTC,CASSISRVPGETQYF
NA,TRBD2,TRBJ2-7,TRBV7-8,TGTGCCAGCAGCTATCCCTGGGGGGGGAGGTCAAGCGAGCAGTACTTC,CASSYPWGGRSSEQYF
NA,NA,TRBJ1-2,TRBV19,TGTGCCAGTGAGGGGGTCGGTGGCTACACCTTC,CASEGVGGYTF
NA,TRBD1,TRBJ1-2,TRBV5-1,TGCGCCAGCAGCGCATCCGGGACAGCCTATGGCTACACCTTC,CASSASGTAYGYTF
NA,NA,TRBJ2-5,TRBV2,TGTGCCAGCAGCGTAAGGGAGACCCAGTACTTC,CASSVRETQYF
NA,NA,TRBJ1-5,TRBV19,TGTGCCAGTAGTATGTCTGGGGAGAGGCAGCCCCAGCATTTT,CASSMSGERQPQHF